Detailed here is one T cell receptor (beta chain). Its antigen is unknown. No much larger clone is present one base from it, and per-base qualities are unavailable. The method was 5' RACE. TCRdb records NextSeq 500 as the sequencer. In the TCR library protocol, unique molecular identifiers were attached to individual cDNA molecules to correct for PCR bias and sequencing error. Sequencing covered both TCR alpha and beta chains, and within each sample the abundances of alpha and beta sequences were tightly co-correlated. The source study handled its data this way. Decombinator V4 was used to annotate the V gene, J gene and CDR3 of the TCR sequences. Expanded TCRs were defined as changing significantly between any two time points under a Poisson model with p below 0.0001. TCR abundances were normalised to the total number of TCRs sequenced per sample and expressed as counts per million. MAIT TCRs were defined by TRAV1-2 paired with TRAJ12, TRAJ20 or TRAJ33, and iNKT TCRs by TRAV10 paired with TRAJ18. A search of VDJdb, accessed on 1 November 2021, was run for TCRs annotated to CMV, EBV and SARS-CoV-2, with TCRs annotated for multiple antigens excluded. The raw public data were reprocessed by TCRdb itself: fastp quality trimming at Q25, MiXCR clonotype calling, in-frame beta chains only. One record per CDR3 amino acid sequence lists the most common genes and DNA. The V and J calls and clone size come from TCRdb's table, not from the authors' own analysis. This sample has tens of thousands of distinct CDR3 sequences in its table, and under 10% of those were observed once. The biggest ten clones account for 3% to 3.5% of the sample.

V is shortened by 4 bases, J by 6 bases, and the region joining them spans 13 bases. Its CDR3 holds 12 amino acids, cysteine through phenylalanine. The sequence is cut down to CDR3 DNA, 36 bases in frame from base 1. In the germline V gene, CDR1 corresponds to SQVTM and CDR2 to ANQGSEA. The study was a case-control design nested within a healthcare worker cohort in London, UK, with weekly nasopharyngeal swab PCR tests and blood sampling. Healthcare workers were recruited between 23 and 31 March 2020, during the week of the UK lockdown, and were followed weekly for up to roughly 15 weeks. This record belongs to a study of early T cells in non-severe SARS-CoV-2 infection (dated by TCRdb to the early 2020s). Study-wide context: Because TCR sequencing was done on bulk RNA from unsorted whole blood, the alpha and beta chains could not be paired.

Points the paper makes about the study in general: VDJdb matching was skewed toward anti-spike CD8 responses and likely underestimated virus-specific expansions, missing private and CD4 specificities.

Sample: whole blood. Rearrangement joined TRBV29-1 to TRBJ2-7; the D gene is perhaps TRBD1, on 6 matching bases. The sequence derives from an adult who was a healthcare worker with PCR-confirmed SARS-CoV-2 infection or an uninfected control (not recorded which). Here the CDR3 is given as CSVGSKGGEQYF. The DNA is TGCAGCGTTGGATCAAAAGGGGGCGAGCAGTACTTC.